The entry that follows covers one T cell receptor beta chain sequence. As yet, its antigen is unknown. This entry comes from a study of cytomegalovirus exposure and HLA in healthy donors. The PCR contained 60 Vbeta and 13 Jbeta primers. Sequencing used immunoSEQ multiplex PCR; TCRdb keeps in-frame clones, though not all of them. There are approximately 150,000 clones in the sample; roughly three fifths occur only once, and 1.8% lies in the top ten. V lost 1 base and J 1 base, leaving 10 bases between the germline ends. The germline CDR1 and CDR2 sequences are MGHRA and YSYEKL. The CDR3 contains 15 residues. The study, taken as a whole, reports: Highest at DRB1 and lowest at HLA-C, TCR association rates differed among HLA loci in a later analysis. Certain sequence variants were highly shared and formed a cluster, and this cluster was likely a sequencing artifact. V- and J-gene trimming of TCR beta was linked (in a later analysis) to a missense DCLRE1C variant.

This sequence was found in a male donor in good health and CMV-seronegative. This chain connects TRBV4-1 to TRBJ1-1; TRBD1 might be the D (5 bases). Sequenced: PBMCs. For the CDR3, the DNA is TGCGCCAGCAGCCAAGTTCCCAGGGCGAACACTGAAGCTTTCTTT. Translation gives CASSQVPRANTEAFF.